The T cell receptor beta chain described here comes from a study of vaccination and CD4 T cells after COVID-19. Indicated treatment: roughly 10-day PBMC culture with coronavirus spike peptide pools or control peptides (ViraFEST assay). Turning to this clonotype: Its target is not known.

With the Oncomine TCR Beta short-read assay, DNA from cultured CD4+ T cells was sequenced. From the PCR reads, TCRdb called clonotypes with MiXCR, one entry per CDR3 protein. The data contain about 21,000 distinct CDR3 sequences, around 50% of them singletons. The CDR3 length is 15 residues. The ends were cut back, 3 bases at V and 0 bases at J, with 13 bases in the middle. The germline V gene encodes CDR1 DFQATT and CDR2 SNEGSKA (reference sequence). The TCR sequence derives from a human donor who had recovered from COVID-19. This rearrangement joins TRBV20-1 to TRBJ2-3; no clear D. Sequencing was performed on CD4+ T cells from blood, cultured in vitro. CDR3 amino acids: CSASRVATSTDTQYF. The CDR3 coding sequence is TGCAGTGCTAGTAGGGTTGCAACTAGCACAGATACGCAGTATTTT.